This TCR beta chain was identified during a study of blood T cells in healthy people across ages. All donors came from Russia, were Caucasian and healthy, and spanned ages roughly 6 to 95. This clonotype was detected once. Primed by a sample-barcoded 5' primer and a J-beta primer mix, a second PCR proceeded for about 6 to 12 cycles. A single record per CDR3 protein comes from TCRdb applying MiXCR to the 5' RACE reads. This table has fewer than 2,000,000 distinct CDR3 sequences, approximately 32% appearing once. This sequence originates from a woman in her twenties or thirties in good health. Sample: blood.

CDR3 protein: CSASEQPNYGYTF. The CDR3, as DNA: TGCAGTGCTTCCGAGCAGCCTAACTATGGCTACACCTTC. The chain carries TRBV20-1 and TRBJ1-2; unclear D gene. V lost 5 bases and J 0 bases, leaving 10 bases between the germline ends. Germline values: CDR1 DFQATT, CDR2 SNEGSKA (reference sequence). CDR3 length: 13 residues.